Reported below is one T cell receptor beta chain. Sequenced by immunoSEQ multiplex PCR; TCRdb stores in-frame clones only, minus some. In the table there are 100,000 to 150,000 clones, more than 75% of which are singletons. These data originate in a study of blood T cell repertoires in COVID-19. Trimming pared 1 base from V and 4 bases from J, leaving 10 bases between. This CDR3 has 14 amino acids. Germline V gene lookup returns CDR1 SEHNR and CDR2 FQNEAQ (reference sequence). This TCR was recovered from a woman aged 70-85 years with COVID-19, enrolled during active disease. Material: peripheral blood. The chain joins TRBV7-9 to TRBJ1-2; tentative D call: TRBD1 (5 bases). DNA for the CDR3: TGTGCCAGCAGCTTAGATGCAGGGCGCTATGGCTACACCTTC. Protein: CASSLDAGRYGYTF.